Listed here are 5 T cell receptor beta chains from one sample, sequenced in a study of T-cell memory formation after mild COVID-19 (dated by TCRdb to the early 2020s). The protocol used for the library was 5' RACE. Sequencing relied on an Illumina NovaSeq 6000. The public reads were quality trimmed at Q25 with fastp and then assembled into clones with MiXCR by TCRdb, keeping productive beta chains. Each entry merges the rows of one CDR3 protein and shows their most common DNA and genes. Recorded for this sample are roughly 450,000 distinct CDR3 sequences; 15% to 20% of them occurred a single time. Approximately 13% of the sample is taken by the ten largest. Sequencing was carried out using PBMCs or a T cell subset sorted from them (not recorded which). These receptor sequences come from an adult woman who had mild COVID-19 (a few samples of this study predate the infection). The sample titles of this study are shuffled in the database, so cell type and time point are left out; the donor was told from shared clones.

This chain links TRBV5-5 with TRBJ2-3, with D maybe TRBD2 (6 bases). The CDR3 is 16 residues long. Germline V CDR1 and CDR2: SGHKS, YYEKEE (reference sequence). Deletions cut 2 bases from V and 5 bases from J, with 18 bases between. CDR3 residues: CASSFRDSRGRDTQYF. CDR3 nucleotides: TGTGCCAGCAGCTTTCGGGACTCCCGGGGTCGAGATACGCAGTATTTT.

V usage is TRBV2 and J usage is TRBJ1-2; D might be TRBD1 (6 bases). This CDR3 is built from 14 residues. Between the trimmed V and J ends, which lost 4 bases and 4 bases, there was a span of 13 bases. Germline CDR1 is SNHLY and CDR2 is FYNNEI. The CDR3 here is CASSVGGPGYGYTF. DNA for the CDR3: TGTGCCAGCAGTGTGGGGGGGCCCGGCTATGGCTACACCTTC. The variable domain in full, completed from reference TRBV2 and TRBJ1-2, reads EPEVTQTPSHQVTQMGQEVILRCVPISNHLYFYWYRQILGQKVEFLVSFYNNEISEKSEIFDDQFSVERPDGSNFTLKIRSTKLEDSAMYFCASSVGGPGYGYTFGSGTRLTVV.

This clonotype was observed a few times. The chain is built from TRBV2 and TRBJ2-5; D is unresolved. Trimming pared 6 bases from V and 4 bases from J, leaving 15 bases between. Germline V gives CDR1 SNHLY, CDR2 FYNNEI. This CDR3 region has 14 residues. The CDR3 loop is CASSEAGLLETQYF. The CDR3 region has the DNA TGTGCCAGCAGCGAGGCAGGCCTGTTAGAGACCCAGTACTTC.

V and J are TRBV9 and TRBJ2-2; 8 bases are shared with TRBD1. CDR3 length: 14 amino acids. V lost 4 bases and J lost 5; bases outside the gene matches: 4. Germline CDR1 is SGDLS and CDR2 is YYNGEE. CDR3 nucleotide sequence: TGTGCCAGCAGCTCCCGGACAGGGACCGGGGAGCTGTTTTTT. Residues: CASSSRTGTGELFF. Full variable domain (missing parts from reference TRBV9 and TRBJ2-2): DSGVTQTPKHLITATGQRVTLRCSPRSGDLSVYWYQQSLDQGLQFLIQYYNGEERAKGNILERFSAQQFPDLHSELNLSSLELGDSALYFCASSSRTGTGELFFGEGSRLTVL.

The chain recombines TRBV14 with TRBJ2-2; TRBD1 matches at 7 bases. The germline V gene encodes CDR1 SGHDN and CDR2 FVKESK. V dropped 3 bases and J dropped 0; count of bases not matched to a gene: 10. The length of the CDR3 is 18 residues. The CDR3 loop reads CASSHYRGTVSNTGELFF. CDR3 coding DNA: TGTGCCAGCAGCCACTACAGGGGAACGGTCTCGAACACCGGGGAGCTGTTTTTT. Looking up the rest from reference TRBV14 and TRBJ2-2 gives the full variable domain: EAGVTQFPSHSVIEKGQTVTLRCDPISGHDNLYWYRRVMGKEIKFLLHFVKESKQDESGMPNNRFLAERTGGTYSTLKVQPAELEDSGVYFCASSHYRGTVSNTGELFFGEGSRLTVL.